This TCR beta chain appears in the sequencing data of a study of blood T cell repertoires in COVID-19 (TCRdb year 2020). Notes on the research overall: The collaborator samples originated in the United States, Italy and Spain and spanned the acute and convalescent phases of COVID-19. Samples were obtained from the ongoing ImmuneRACE study (first 160 participants) and from some 1,200 subjects provided by 6 global collaborators. Subjects who had been exposed to COVID-19, were actively infected with it, or had recovered from it provided the deeply sampled blood TCRbeta repertoires that made up the dataset. Where available, HLA class I and class II types were taken from metadata supplied by the sample provider and were not determined by assay-based typing. The material from the prospective study consisted of cDNA or gDNA derived from T cells, B-cell-depleted T cells, or PBMCs. The repertoires were made available in a free public database intended to serve as a resource for research on the immune response to SARS-CoV-2. The sample metadata nearly always contained a de-identified subject ID, COVID-19 status, age in years and sex.

In the prospective study, participants were 18 to 89 years old, resided in under 30 geographic areas of the United States, and were enrolled through a virtual design. In the prospective study, participants were assigned to cohorts based on the clinical history participants reported in a screening survey and a study questionnaire. Exposed participants had been in contact with someone with a PCR-confirmed or clinician-diagnosed COVID-19 case within 2 weeks of study entry. In the prospective study, whole blood, serum and a nasopharyngeal or oropharyngeal swab were collected from each participant by mobile phlebotomists. Prospective study participants could optionally give additional blood draws and questionnaires over an approximately 2-month period. Blood samples from the prospective study were shipped frozen or at room temperature prior to DNA extraction. General study outcomes and caveats: How much clinical and demographic metadata was included differed by source and by participant, and the metadata was provided uncurated.

The immunoSEQ Assay, a bias-controlled multiplex PCR, was used to amplify TCRbeta CDR3 regions from genomic DNA. The original pipeline was this. The number of nucleated cells in each sample was estimated from the amplification of reference gene primers within the assay. To quantify the absolute abundance of each unique TCRbeta CDR3 rearrangement, sequence reads were collapsed and filtered. For each sample, productive Simpson clonality was calculated by taking the square root of Simpson's diversity index across productive rearrangements. TCRdb obtained this table from immuneACCESS and retained in-frame rearrangements with V and J assigned. These tables miss some clones; where compared with another copy, unresolved V genes account for less than half of the shortfall, and the remainder is unexplained. V, J and clone size are those of that table, while D and trimming were read from the DNA. The sample table shows some 240,000 clones, and approximately 81% are seen once. The leading ten clones occupy under 8% of the sample.

Of note for this clone: The antigen this receptor binds is unknown. There are no base qualities to consult, and no much larger clone falls within one base.

CDR1 and CDR2 are read off the germline V gene as SGHVS and FQNEAQ. V and J lose 5 bases and 0 bases, and a span of 14 bases separates them. The CDR3, from cysteine to phenylalanine, totals 16 residues. Only the CDR3 portion is preserved as DNA: 48 bases, with reading frame beginning at the first base. The receptor chain draws on TRBV7-8 and TRBJ1-3; tentative D gene TRBD1, with 5 bases matching. What was sequenced was PBMCs or T cells enriched from blood (not recorded which). This receptor was identified in a woman aged 45-59 years who had been exposed to COVID-19. The nucleotides are TGTGCCAGCAGCCCCAGGGCCAGGGTCTCTGGAAACACCATATATTTT. This codes for CASSPRARVSGNTIYF.